This T cell receptor (beta chain) was identified during a study of T cells after yellow fever vaccination (dated by TCRdb to about 2019). Looking at the study overall: The SMART-Seq v4 Ultra Low Input RNA kit was used to prepare libraries from fractions with low cell numbers. To follow T-cell clones before and after primary and booster YFV17D yellow fever vaccination, bulk TCR alpha and beta repertoires were sequenced over time. Blood was drawn at multiple timepoints before and after primary and secondary immunization, with bulk PBMC replicates and cell subsets isolated. Two healthy male donors, one aged 18 to 29 and one aged 30 to 40 years, made up the cohort. What the authors observed across the whole study: Computational filtering was needed because FACS-sorted repertoires could contain abundant contaminating clonotypes from the bulk population. After the booster, most clones that had expanded after primary vaccination were detected again (over 95% of CD4 and 70% to 90% of CD8), suggesting broad maintenance of memory. The secondary T-cell response was found to be weaker but faster than the primary response, with a peak reached on day 5 rather than on day 15. A small fraction of clonotypes appeared in both the CD4 and CD8 compartments, likely as a result of convergent recombination. The study included only a couple of donors, which limits how far the findings can be generalized.

Here V drops 5 bases and J drops 10 bases, and the junction holds 14 bases not matched to any gene. The CDR3 holds 15 amino acids from the cysteine to the phenylalanine. Only the CDR3 DNA stays, 45 bases, in frame from base 1. CDR1 and CDR2 are read off the germline V gene as ENHRY and SYGVKD. The treatment or condition label on this specimen signifies: live attenuated yellow fever vaccine strain. A standard Ficoll-Paque protocol was used to isolate PBMCs from peripheral blood. Dynabeads CD4 and CD8 positive selection kits were used to isolate CD4 and CD8 T-cell fractions. TriZol was used to extract RNA from bulk PBMCs, CD4 and CD8 fractions, and dextramer-positive and dextramer-negative fractions. This clonotype has at least ten counts. The clone's antigen remains unknown. No much larger clone is present one base from it, and per-base qualities are unavailable. TCR cDNA was made using 5'RACE template switching, a step that added a universal primer site and unique molecular identifiers. Priming of cDNA synthesis was performed from both the TCR alpha and TCR beta constant segments. Library amplification used two PCR steps, and the second PCR step added sample barcodes and sequencing adapters. Sequencing of the libraries was done on either Illumina HiSeq 2500 (2x100 bp) or NovaSeq (2x150 bp). The study's own analysis went as follows. MIGEC handled demultiplexing of reads and collapsing into UMI consensus sequences, while MiXCR performed V(D)J alignment. Vaccine-responding clonotypes were defined with edgeR using replicate PBMC samples, requiring FDR below 0.01 and a log2 fold change above 5 up to day 15. CD4 or CD8 identity was assigned to each bulk clonotype according to whether the clonotype was present at higher abundance in the sequenced CD4 repertoire or the sequenced CD8 repertoire. The public reads were reprocessed in TCRdb via fastp at Q25 and MiXCR, keeping in-frame beta chains. Each entry is one CDR3 protein sequence, shown with its most common DNA and genes. In this record, the V and J calls reflect TCRdb's handling and not the investigators' own analysis. Recorded for this sample are around 46,000 distinct CDR3 sequences; about 7.9% of them occurred a single time. The ten biggest clones cover 28% of the sample.

The chain uses TRBV10-3 and TRBJ1-1; TRBD1 agrees with 9 junctional bases. This TCR came from a young man who received the YFV17D yellow fever vaccine. Here the sequenced sample was CD8+ T cells sorted from PBMCs, taken less than 18 days after the first yellow fever vaccination. The CDR3 reads as follows: CAISHELGTGFTAFF. The nucleotides read TGTGCCATCAGTCATGAGCTGGGGACAGGGTTTACAGCTTTCTTT.